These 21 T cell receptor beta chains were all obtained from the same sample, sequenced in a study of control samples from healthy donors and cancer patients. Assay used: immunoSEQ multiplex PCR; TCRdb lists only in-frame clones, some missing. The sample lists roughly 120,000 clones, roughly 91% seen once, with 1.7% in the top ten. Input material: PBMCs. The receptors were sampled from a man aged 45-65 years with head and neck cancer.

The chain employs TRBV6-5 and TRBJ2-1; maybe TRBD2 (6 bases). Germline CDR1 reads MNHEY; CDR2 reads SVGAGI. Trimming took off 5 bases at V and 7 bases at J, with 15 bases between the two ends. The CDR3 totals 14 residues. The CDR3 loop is CASSTGGGGNEQFF. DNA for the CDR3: TGTGCCAGCAGTACCGGGGGTGGGGGGAATGAGCAGTTCTTC.

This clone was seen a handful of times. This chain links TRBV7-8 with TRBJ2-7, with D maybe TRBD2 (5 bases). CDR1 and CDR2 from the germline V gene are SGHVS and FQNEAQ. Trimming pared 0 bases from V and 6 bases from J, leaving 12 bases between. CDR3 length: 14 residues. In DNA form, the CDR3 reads TGTGCCAGCAGCTTAGCCATCTCCGGAGGCGAGCAGTACTTC. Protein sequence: CASSLAISGGEQYF.

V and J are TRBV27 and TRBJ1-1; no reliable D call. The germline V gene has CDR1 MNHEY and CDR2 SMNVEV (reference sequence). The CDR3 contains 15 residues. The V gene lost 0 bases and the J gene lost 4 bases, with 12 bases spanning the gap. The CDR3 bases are TGTGCCAGCAGTTTATCTAGCAGCGGAGGCACTGAAGCTTTCTTT. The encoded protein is CASSLSSSGGTEAFF.

In nucleotides, the CDR3 is TGTGCCAGCGGCGAAGGGGGGGGAGCTTTCTTT. Protein: CASGEGGGAFF. The chain has TRBV7-2 and TRBJ1-1, with a tentative D call TRBD1 (6 bases). The CDR3 covers 11 residues. The germline gives CDR1 SGHTA, CDR2 FQGNSA. The V end lost 8 bases, the J end lost 10 bases, and 14 bases lay between the germline ends.

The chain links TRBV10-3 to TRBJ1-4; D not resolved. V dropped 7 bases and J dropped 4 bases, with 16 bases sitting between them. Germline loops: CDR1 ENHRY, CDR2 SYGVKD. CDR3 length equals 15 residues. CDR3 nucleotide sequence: TGTGCCATCAAAGCGTCCCAAGCTAGTAATGAAAAACTGTTTTTT. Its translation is CAIKASQASNEKLFF.

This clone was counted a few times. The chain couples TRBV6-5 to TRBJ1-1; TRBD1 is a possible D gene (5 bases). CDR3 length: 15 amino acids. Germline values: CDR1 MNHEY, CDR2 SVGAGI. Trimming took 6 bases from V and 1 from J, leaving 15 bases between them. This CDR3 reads CASRIRRGQNTEAFF. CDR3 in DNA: TGTGCCAGCAGGATACGAAGAGGACAGAACACTGAAGCTTTCTTT.

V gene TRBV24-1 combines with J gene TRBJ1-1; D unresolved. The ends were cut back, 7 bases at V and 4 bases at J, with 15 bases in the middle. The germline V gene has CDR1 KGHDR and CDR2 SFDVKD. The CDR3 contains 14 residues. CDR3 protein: CATRATGWGTEAFF. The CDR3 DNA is TGTGCCACCAGGGCCACTGGTTGGGGCACTGAAGCTTTCTTT.

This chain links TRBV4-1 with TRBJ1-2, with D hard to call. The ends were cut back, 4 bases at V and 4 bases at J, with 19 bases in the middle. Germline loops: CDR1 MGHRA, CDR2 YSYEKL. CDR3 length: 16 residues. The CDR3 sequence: CASSPALGLNSYGYTF. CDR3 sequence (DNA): TGCGCCAGCAGCCCGGCCCTAGGGCTTAATAGCTATGGCTACACCTTC.

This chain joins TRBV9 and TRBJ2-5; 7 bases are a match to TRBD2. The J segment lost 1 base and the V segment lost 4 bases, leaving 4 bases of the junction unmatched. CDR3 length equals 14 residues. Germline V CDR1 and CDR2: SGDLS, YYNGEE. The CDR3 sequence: CASSSGDFQETQYF. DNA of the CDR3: TGTGCCAGCAGCAGCGGGGACTTCCAAGAGACCCAGTACTTC.

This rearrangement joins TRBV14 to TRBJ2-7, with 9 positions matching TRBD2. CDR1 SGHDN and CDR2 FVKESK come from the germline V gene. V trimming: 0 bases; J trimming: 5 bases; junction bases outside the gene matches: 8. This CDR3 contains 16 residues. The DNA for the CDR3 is TGTGCCAGCAGCCAAGAATGGGGACTAGCTTCCAACGAGCAGTACTTC. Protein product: CASSQEWGLASNEQYF.

DNA of the CDR3: TGTGCCAGCTCTCGTGGACAGGGGGCCACTGAAGCTTTCTTT. Encoded protein: CASSRGQGATEAFF. The gene calls are TRBV18 and TRBJ1-1; 11 nucleotides line up with TRBD1. Germline V gives CDR1 KGHSH, CDR2 LQKENI. CDR3 length: 14 amino acids. V shed 6 bases, J shed 4 bases, and the junction held 4 bases outside the gene matches.

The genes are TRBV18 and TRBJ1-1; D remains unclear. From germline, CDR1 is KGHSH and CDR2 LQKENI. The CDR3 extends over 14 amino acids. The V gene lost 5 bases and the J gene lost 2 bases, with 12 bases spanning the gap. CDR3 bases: TGTGCCAGCTCAAGATACGGGGATAACACTGAAGCTTTCTTT. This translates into CASSRYGDNTEAFF.

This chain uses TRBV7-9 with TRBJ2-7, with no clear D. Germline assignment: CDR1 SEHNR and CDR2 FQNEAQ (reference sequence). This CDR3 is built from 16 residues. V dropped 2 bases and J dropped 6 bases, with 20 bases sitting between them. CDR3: CASSLTPESRIGEQYF. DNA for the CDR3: TGTGCCAGCAGCTTAACCCCCGAAAGCAGAATCGGCGAGCAGTACTTC.

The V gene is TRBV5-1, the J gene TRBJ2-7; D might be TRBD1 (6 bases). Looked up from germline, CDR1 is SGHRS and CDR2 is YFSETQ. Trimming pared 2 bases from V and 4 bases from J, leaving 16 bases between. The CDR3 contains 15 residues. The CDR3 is CASSLEGSGEYEQYF. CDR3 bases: TGCGCCAGCAGCTTAGAGGGGTCAGGGGAATACGAGCAGTACTTC.

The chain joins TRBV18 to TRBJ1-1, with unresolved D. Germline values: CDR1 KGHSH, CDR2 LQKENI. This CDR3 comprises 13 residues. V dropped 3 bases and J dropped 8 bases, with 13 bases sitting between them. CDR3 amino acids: CASSPDPFGEAFF. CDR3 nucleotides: TGTGCCAGCTCACCCGACCCCTTCGGGGAAGCTTTCTTT.

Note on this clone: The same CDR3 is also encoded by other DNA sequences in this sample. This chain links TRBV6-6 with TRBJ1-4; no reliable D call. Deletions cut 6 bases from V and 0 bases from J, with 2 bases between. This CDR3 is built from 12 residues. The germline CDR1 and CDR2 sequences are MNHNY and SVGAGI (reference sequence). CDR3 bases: TGTGCCAGCAGCCCAACTAATGAAAAACTGTTTTTT. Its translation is CASSPTNEKLFF.

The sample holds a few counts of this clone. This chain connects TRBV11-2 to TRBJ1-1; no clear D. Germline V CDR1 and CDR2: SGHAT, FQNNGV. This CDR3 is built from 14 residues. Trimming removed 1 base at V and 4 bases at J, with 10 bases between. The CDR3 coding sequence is TGTGCCAGCAGCTTAGTGCAGAGCACCACTGAAGCTTTCTTT. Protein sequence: CASSLVQSTTEAFF.

CDR3 sequence reads: CASSPGRASGVYEQYF. The CDR3 DNA follows: TGTGCCAGCAGCCCCGGACGAGCTAGCGGGGTGTACGAGCAGTACTTC. The rearrangement uses TRBV3-1 (or the pseudogene TRBV3-2) and TRBJ2-7, with TRBD2 matching 9 bases. The ends lost 4 bases at V and 4 bases at J; junction bases unmatched: 11. Looked up from germline, CDR1 is LGHDT and CDR2 is YNNKEL (reference sequence). This CDR3 comprises 16 residues.

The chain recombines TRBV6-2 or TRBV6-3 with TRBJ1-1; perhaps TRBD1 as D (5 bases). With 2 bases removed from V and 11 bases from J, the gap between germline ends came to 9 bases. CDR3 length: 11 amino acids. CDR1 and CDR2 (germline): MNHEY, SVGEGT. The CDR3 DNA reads TGTGCCAGCAGTTACGAGGGGTGGGCTTTCTTT. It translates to CASSYEGWAFF.

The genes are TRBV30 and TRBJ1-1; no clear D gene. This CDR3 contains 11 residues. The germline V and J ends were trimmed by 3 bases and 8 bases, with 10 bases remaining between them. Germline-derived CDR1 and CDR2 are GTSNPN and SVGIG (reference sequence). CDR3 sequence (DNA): TGTGCCTGGAGCCGAGTCTCGGAAGCTTTCTTT. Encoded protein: CAWSRVSEAFF.

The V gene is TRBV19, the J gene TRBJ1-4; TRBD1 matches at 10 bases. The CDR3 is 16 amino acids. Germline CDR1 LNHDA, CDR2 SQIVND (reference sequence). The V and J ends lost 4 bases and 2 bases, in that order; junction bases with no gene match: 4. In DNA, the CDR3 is TGTGCCAGTAGTAGGGGACAGGGGAGGACTAATGAAAAACTGTTTTTT. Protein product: CASSRGQGRTNEKLFF.